This T cell receptor (beta chain) was identified during a study of T cell responses to AZD1222 COVID-19 vaccine. Broader study findings: Among those given AZD1222, only six or seven were seropositive at baseline. The donor group comprised mostly white British people and more females; the analysis possibly underestimated clonal diversity.

A few counts support this clone. Its antigen remains unidentified. TCRdb's copy holds only in-frame clones and misses some; the assay was immunoSEQ multiplex PCR. The sample includes 40,000 to 45,000 clones, over 75% of them seen just once. The source is an adult who received the MenACWY meningococcal vaccine as a control. The sample here was peripheral blood, taken 28 days after the second dose of the MenACWY control vaccine.

The CDR3: CASSLLGTGVRGEAFF. The CDR3 DNA follows: TGTGCCAGCTCCCTCCTCGGGACAGGGGTTCGCGGTGAAGCTTTCTTT. The rearrangement uses TRBV18 and TRBJ1-1; 10 bases align to TRBD1. This CDR3 region has 16 residues. Germline CDR1 KGHSH, CDR2 LQKENI. V lost 6 bases and J lost 7; bases outside the gene matches: 14.